This T cell receptor (beta chain) comes out of a study of blood T cell repertoires in COVID-19. The wider study: COVID-19 samples, acute and convalescent, were from the United States, Italy and Spain.

Per the germline V gene, CDR1 is MNHEY and CDR2 is SVGAGI. The CDR3 consists of 14 residues. The V end was cut by 6 bases, the J end by 0 bases, with 11 bases between. The data were produced by immunoSEQ multiplex PCR, yet TCRdb's version contains in-frame clones alone and is incomplete. This repertoire shows about 150,000 clones, around four fifths found once; its top ten account for approximately 8%. Patients at the Seattle site were enrolled during active infection and followed longitudinally. The sequence derives from a woman aged 80 or older with COVID-19, enrolled during active disease. Input material: peripheral blood. The chain combines TRBV6-5 with TRBJ1-1; the D gene is possibly TRBD1 (5 bases). The CDR3 DNA follows: TGTGCCAGCAGCATACAGGTGATGAACACTGAAGCTTTCTTT. Its translation is CASSIQVMNTEAFF.